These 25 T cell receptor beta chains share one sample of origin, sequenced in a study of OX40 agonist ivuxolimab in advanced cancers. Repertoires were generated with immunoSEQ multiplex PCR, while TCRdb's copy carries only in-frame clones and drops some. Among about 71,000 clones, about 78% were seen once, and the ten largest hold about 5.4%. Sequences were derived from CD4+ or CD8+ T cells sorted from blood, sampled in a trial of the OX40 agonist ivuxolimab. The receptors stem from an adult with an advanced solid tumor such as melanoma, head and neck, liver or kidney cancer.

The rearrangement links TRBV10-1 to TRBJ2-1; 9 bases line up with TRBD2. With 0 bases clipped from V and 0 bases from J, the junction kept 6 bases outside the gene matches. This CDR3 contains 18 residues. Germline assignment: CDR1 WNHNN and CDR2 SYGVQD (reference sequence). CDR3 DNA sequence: TGCGCCAGCAGTGAGTCGCGGGGGGGCGGAAGCTCCTACAATGAGCAGTTCTTC. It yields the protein CASSESRGGGSSYNEQFF.

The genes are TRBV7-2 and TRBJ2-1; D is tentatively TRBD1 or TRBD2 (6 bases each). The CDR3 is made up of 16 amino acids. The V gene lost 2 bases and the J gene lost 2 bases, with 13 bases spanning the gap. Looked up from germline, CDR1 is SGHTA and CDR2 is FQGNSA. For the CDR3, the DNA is TGTGCCAGCAGCTTAAGGTCCGGGGGCCCCTACAATGAGCAGTTCTTC. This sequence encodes CASSLRSGGPYNEQFF.

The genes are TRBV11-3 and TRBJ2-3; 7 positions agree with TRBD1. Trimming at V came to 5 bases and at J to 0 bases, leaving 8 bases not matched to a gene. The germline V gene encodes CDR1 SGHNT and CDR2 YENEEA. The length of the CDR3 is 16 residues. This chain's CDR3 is CASSPGDRASTDTQYF. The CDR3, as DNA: TGTGCCAGCAGCCCCGGAGACAGGGCCAGCACAGATACGCAGTATTTT.

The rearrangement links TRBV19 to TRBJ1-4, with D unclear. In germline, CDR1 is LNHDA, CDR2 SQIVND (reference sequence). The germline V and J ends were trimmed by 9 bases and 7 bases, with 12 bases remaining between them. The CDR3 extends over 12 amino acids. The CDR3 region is CASRARSEKLFF. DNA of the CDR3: TGTGCCAGCCGGGCCAGGAGTGAAAAACTGTTTTTT. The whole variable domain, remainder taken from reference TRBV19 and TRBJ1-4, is DGGITQSPKYLFRKEGQNVTLSCEQNLNHDAMYWYRQDPGQGLRLIYYSQIVNDFQKGDIAEGYSVSREKKESFPLTVTSAQKNPTAFYLCASRARSEKLFFGSGTQLSVL.

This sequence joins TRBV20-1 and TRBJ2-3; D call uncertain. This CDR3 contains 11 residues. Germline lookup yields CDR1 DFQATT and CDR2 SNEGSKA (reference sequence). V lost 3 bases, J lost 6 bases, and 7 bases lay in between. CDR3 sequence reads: CSASIFDTQYF. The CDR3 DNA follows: TGCAGTGCTAGTATTTTCGATACGCAGTATTTT.

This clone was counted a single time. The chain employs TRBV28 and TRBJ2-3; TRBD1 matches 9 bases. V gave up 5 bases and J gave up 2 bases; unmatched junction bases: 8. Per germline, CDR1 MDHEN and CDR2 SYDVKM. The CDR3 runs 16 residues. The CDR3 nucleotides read TGTGCCAGCAGTGTGGACAGGGGAAGACTCACAGATACGCAGTATTTT. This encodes CASSVDRGRLTDTQYF.

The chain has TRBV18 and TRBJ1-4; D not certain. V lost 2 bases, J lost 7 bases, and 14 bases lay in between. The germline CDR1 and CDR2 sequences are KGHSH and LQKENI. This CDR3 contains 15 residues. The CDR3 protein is CASSPDVGSSEKLFF. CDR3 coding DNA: TGTGCCAGCTCACCAGACGTCGGTTCGAGTGAAAAACTGTTTTTT.

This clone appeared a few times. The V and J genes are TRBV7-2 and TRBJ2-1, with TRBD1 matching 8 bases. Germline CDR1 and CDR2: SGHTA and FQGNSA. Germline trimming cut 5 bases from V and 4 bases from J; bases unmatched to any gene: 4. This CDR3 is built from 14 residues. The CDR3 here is CASSPRDRYNEQFF. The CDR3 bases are TGTGCCAGCAGCCCCCGGGACAGGTACAATGAGCAGTTCTTC. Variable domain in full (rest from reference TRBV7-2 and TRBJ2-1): GAGVSQSPSNKVTEKGKDVELRCDPISGHTALYWYRQSLGQGLEFLIYFQGNSAPDKSGLPSDRFSAERTGGSVSTLTIQRTQQEDSAVYLCASSPRDRYNEQFFGPGTRLTVL.

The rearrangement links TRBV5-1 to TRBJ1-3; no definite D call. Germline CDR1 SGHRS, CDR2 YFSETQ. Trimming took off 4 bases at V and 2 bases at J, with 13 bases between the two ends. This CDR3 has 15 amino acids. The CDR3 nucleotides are TGCGCCAGCAGCCCTCAGGCAGGTACTGGAAACACCATATATTTT. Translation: CASSPQAGTGNTIYF.

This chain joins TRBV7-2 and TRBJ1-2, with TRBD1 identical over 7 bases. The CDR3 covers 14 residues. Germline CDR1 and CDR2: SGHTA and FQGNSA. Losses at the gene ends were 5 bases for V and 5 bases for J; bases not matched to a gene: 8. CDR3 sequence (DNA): TGTGCCAGCAGCCCCACAGGGGTCATATATGGCTACACCTTC. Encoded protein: CASSPTGVIYGYTF.

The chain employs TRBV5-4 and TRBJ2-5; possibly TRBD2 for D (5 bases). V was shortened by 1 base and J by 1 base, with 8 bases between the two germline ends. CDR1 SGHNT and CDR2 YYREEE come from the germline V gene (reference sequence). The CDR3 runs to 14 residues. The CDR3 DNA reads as TGTGCCAGCAGCTTGAGCGGAACCCAAGAGACCCAGTACTTC. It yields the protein CASSLSGTQETQYF.

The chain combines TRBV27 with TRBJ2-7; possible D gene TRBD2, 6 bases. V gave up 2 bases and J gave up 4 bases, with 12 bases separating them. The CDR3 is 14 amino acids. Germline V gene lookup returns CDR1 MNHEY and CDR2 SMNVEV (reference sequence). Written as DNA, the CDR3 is TGTGCCAGCAGTTTAGGGGGGACCCGGTACGAGCAGTACTTC. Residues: CASSLGGTRYEQYF.

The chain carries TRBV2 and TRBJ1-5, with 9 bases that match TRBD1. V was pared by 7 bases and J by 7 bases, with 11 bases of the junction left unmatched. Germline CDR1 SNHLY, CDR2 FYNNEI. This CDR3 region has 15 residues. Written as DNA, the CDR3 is TGTGCCAGCAAAACCGGACAGGGGAGGACACAGCCCCAGCATTTT. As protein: CASKTGQGRTQPQHF.

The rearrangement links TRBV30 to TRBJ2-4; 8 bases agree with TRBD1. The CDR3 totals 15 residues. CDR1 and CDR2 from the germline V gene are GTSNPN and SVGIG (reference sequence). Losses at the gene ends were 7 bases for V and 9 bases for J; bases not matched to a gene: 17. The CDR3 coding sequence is TGTGCCTTAAGACAGGGGTTTTTACCGCAGGCCATTCAGTACTTC. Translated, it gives CALRQGFLPQAIQYF.

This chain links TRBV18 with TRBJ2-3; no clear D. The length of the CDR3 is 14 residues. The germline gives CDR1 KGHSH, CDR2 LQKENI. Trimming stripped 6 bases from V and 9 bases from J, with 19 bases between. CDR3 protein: CASSPLGIHATQYF. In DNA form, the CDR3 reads TGTGCCAGCTCCCCCCTGGGTATTCATGCCACGCAGTATTTT.

The chain's CDR3 is CASSRPGLSSYEQYF. CDR3 coding DNA: TGTGCCAGCAGCCGTCCGGGACTGAGCTCCTACGAGCAGTACTTC. V usage is TRBV7-2 and J usage is TRBJ2-7; weak D call: TRBD2 (6 bases). Germline CDR1 SGHTA, CDR2 FQGNSA. V gave up 5 bases and J gave up 0 bases, with 14 bases separating them. The CDR3 is made up of 15 amino acids.

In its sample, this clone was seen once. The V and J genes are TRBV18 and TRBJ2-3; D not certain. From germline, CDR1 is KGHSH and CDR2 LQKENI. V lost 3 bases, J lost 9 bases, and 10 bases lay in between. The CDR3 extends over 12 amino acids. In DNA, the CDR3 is TGTGCCAGCTCACCGGCATCCAGGACGCAGTATTTT. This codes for CASSPASRTQYF. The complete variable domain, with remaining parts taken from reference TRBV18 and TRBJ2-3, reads NAGVMQNPRHLVRRRGQEARLRCSPMKGHSHVYWYRQLPEEGLKFMVYLQKENIIDESGMPKERFSAEFPKEGPSILRIQQVVRGDSAAYFCASSPASRTQYFGPGTRLTVL.

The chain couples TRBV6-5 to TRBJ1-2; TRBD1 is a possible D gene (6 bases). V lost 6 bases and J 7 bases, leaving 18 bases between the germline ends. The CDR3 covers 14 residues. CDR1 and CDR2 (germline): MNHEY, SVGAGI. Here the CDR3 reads CASSFNQGIGGYTF. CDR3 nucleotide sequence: TGTGCCAGCAGCTTTAACCAGGGGATAGGTGGCTACACCTTC.

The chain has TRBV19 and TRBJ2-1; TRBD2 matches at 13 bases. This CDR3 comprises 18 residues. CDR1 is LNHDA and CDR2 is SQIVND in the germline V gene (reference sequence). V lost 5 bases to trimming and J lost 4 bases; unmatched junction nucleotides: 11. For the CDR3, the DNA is TGTGCCAGTAGTCCTCGCAGGACTAGCGGGAGATGGTACAATGAGCAGTTCTTC. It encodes CASSPRRTSGRWYNEQFF.

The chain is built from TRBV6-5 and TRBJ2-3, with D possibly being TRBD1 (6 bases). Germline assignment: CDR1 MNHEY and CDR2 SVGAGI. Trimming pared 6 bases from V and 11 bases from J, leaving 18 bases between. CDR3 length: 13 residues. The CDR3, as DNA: TGTGCCAGCAGACAGACACAGGGTCAGGGGCAGTATTTT. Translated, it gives CASRQTQGQGQYF.

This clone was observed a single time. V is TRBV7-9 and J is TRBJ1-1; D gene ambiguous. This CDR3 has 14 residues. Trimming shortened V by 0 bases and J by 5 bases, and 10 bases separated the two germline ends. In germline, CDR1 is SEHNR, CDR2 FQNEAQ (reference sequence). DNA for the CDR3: TGTGCCAGCAGCTTAGCCTCTGTGGAAACTGAAGCTTTCTTT. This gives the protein CASSLASVETEAFF.

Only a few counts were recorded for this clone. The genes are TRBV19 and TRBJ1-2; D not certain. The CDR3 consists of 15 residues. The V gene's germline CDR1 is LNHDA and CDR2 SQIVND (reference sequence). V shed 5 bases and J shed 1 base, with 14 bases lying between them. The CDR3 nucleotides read TGTGCCAGTAGTGTCCGGGTGGGCGGTAACTATGGCTACACCTTC. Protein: CASSVRVGGNYGYTF.

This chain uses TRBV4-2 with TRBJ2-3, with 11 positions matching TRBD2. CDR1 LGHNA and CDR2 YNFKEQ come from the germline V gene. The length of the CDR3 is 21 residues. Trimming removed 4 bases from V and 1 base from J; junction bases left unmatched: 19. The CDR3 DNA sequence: TGTGCCAGCAGCCCCCGTTTGGGGGCTAGCGGGGGGACCCACGGCACAGATACGCAGTATTTT. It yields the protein CASSPRLGASGGTHGTDTQYF.

CDR3 residues: CASSRGEGRAEAFF. Written as DNA, the CDR3 is TGTGCCAGCAGCCGAGGGGAGGGGCGTGCTGAAGCTTTCTTT. The chain employs TRBV7-8 and TRBJ1-1; possibly TRBD1 for D (5 bases). The CDR3 extends over 14 amino acids. Germline assignment: CDR1 SGHVS and CDR2 FQNEAQ. V shed 5 bases and J shed 6 bases, with 16 bases lying between them.

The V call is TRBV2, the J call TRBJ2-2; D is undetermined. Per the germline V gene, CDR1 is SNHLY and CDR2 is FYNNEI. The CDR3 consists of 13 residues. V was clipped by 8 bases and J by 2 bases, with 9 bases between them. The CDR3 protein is CASSALNTGELFF. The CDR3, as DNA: TGTGCCAGCTCGGCCCTAAACACCGGGGAGCTGTTTTTT.